Ten or more counts support the clone carrying this T cell receptor beta chain. Its specificity is not known. The germline V and J ends were trimmed by 3 bases and 6 bases, with 2 bases remaining between them. The length of the CDR3 is 9 residues. Germline assignment: CDR1 DFQATT and CDR2 SNEGSKA (reference sequence). Unique molecular identifiers were used in preparing the TCRbeta library. TCRdb independently ran MiXCR on the PCR reads; one entry per CDR3 protein. The sample yields 750,000 to 950,000 distinct CDR3 sequences, approximately 15% seen once. The data originate from a study of T-cell reconstitution after alpha-beta-depleted transplantation in children. General study points: A year post-transplant, T-cell counts and diversity derived mostly from newly produced T cells. Alpha-beta T cells about two months after transplant reportedly derived from several hundred expanded graft clones.

The chain is built from TRBV20-1 and TRBJ2-5; the D is unclear. The TCR comes from a male patient under 18 who had a stem cell transplant for acute lymphoblastic leukemia, so the T cells may come from the graft donor. The specimen was PBMCs, mostly from graft donor cells, collected 360 days after TCRalphabeta/CD19-depleted stem cell transplant. The CDR3 is CSASKTQYF. The CDR3 DNA sequence: TGCAGTGCTAGTAAGACCCAGTACTTC.